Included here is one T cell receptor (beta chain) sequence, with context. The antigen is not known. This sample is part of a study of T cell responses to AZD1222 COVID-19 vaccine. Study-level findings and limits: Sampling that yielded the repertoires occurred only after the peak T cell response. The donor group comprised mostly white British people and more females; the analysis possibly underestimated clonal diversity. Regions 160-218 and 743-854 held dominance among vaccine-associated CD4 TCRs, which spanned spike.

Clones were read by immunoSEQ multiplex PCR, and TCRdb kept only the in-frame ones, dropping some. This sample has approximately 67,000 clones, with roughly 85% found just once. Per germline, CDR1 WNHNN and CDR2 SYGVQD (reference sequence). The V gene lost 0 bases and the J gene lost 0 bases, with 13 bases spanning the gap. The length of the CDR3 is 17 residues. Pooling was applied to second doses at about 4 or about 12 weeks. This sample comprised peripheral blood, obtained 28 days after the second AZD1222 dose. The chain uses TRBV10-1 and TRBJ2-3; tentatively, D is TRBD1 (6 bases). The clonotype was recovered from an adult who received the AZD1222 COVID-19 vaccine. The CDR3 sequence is CASSESDGQLSTDTQYF. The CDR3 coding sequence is TGCGCCAGCAGTGAGTCGGACGGACAGCTTAGCACAGATACGCAGTATTTT.